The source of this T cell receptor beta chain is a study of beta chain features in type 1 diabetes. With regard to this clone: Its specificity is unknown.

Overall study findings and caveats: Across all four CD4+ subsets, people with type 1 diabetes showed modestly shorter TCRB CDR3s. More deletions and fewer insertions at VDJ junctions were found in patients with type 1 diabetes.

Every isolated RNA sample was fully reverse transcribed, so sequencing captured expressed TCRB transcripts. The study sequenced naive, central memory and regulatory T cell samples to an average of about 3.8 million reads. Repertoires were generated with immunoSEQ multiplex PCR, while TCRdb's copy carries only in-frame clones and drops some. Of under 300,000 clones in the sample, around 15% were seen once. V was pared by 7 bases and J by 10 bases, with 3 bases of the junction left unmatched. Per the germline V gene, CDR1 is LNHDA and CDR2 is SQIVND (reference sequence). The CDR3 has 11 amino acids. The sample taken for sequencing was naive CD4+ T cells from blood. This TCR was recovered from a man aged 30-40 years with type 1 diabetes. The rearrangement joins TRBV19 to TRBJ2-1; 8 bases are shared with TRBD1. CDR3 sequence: CASNDRGEQFF. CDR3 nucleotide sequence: TGTGCCAGTAATGACAGGGGCGAGCAGTTCTTC. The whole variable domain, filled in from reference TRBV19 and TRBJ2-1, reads DGGITQSPKYLFRKEGQNVTLSCEQNLNHDAMYWYRQDPGQGLRLIYYSQIVNDFQKGDIAEGYSVSREKKESFPLTVTSAQKNPTAFYLCASNDRGEQFFGPGTRLTVL.